This is a list of T cell receptor beta chains from one sample in a study of T cells in Graves' hyperthyroidism and ophthalmopathy. TCRdb processed the multiplex PCR reads anew with MiXCR; each CDR3 protein has one entry. The sample carries about 400,000 distinct CDR3 sequences, over 12% recorded once. Sequencing was carried out using blood. These receptors all come from a man in his fifties with Graves' ophthalmopathy. The CDR3 runs from the conserved cysteine through the conserved F or W. Each record gives: clone size, D gene, V gene, J gene, CDR3 DNA, CDR3 protein. The D gene is left open where the match is weak. For some rows the clone size is stated as once, few or many, or as a class when expanded; others skip it.

>many|-|TRBV7-9|TRBJ1-2
TGTGCCAGCAGCTTAGGAATAAGTGGCTACACCTTC
CASSLGISGYTF
>few|-|TRBV9|TRBJ1-5
TGTGCCAGCAGCGGGGACGGGACTGATCAGCCCCAGCATTTT
CASSGDGTDQPQHF
>-|-|TRBV6-2/TRBV6-3|TRBJ2-2
TGTGCCAGCAGTTACACGAAAGACCTAGCGTCTTACATCGGGGAGCTGTTTTTT
CASSYTKDLASYIGELFF
>many|-|TRBV6-1|TRBJ2-5
TGTGCCAGCCAGACTCAGGGTGACGAGACCCAGTACTTC
CASQTQGDETQYF
>few|TRBD1|TRBV3-1|TRBJ2-5
TGTGCCAGCAGCCGACAAGAACCGGGACAGGGTAAAGAGACCCAGTACTTC
CASSRQEPGQGKETQYF
>many|-|TRBV12-3/TRBV12-4|TRBJ2-7
TGTGCCAGCAGAGAGGGACAAGGGTCCTACGAGCAGTACTTC
CASREGQGSYEQYF
>-|TRBD2|TRBV6-4|TRBJ2-3
TGTGCCAGCATGAAGGTAGCGGGAGGGCCAACAGATACGCAGTATTTT
CASMKVAGGPTDTQYF
>many|-|TRBV5-1|TRBJ2-3
TGCGCCAGCAGCATTAGCGGAACTAGCACAGATACGCAGTATTTT
CASSISGTSTDTQYF
>many|TRBD2|TRBV10-1|TRBJ2-3
TGCGCCAGCAGTCGGACTAGCGGGAGTAAGACAGATACGCAGTATTTT
CASSRTSGSKTDTQYF
>many|-|TRBV6-1|TRBJ1-1
TGTGCCAGCAAAGAACAGGGTCGGGCTGAAGCTTTCTTT
CASKEQGRAEAFF
>-|TRBD2|TRBV10-3|TRBJ2-2
TGTGCCACCGAAGCGGGACGATCGAACACCGGGGAGCTGTTTTTT
CATEAGRSNTGELFF
>-|-|TRBV20-1|TRBJ1-5
TGCAGTGCTTATGGGGGTCGGGGCAATCAGCCCCAGCATTTT
CSAYGGRGNQPQHF
>many|-|TRBV28|TRBJ2-5
TGTGCCAGCACGGAGGGGGGTGGACAAGAGACCCAGTACTTC
CASTEGGGQETQYF
>-|-|TRBV9|TRBJ2-2
TGTGCCAGTACCCGTAGGGAATCCAACACCGGGGAGCTGTTTTTT
CASTRRESNTGELFF
>few|-|TRBV20-1|TRBJ2-2
TGCAGTGCTAGTTGGGGCCTCGGGGAGCTGTTTTTT
CSASWGLGELFF
>few|-|TRBV28|TRBJ1-6
TGTGCCAGCTATGACGGGAATAATTCACCCCTCCACTTT
CASYDGNNSPLHF
>many|TRBD2|TRBV24-1|TRBJ2-3
TGTGCCACCAGTGATTTGACAGAGAAGATGGCTAGCGGACGCACAGATACGCAGTATTTT
CATSDLTEKMASGRTDTQYF
>-|TRBD1|TRBV10-1|TRBJ2-1
TGCGCCAGCAGTACAGGACAGGGGGCTATTGAGCAGTTCTTC
CASSTGQGAIEQFF
>many|-|TRBV11-1|TRBJ1-4
TGTGCCAGCAGCTTAGCCGCCAACGGAAAACTGTTTTTT
CASSLAANGKLFF
>-|-|TRBV7-8|TRBJ2-5
TGTGCCAGCAGTCGGGACCCTCAAGAGACCCAGTACTTC
CASSRDPQETQYF
>few|-|TRBV6-2/TRBV6-3|TRBJ2-7
TGTGCCAGCAACAACAATGGGGCAAACGAGCAGTACTTC
CASNNNGANEQYF
>many|TRBD1|TRBV30|TRBJ1-6
TGTGCCTGGGGCAGGGACAGCTATAATTCACCCCTCCACTTT
CAWGRDSYNSPLHF
>-|TRBD1|TRBV7-9|TRBJ2-5
TGTGCCAGCAGCCCTGGGGGGACAGGGTACCAAGAGACCCAGTACTTC
CASSPGGTGYQETQYF
>many|TRBD2|TRBV30|TRBJ2-3
TGTGCCTGGAGTAGGAGCGGGAGGGCAGATACGCAGTATTTT
CAWSRSGRADTQYF
>many|-|TRBV12-3/TRBV12-4|TRBJ2-7
TGTGCCAGCAGCTTAGACAGCTACGAGCAGTACTTC
CASSLDSYEQYF
>-|TRBD2|TRBV12-3/TRBV12-4|TRBJ2-2
TGTGCCAGCAGTTTAGGGACTAGCGGACCGACCGGGGAGCTGTTTTTT
CASSLGTSGPTGELFF
>few|TRBD2|TRBV12-5|TRBJ2-1
TGTGCTAGTGGTCCATTTGGAGGGAGGGGTAATGAGCAGTTCTTC
CASGPFGGRGNEQFF
>many|-|TRBV3-1|TRBJ2-5
TGTGCCAGCAGCCAACCCAAAGAGACCCAGTACTTC
CASSQPKETQYF
>-|TRBD2|TRBV30|TRBJ2-1
TGTGCCTGGAGTGAGGCTAGCGGCTCCTACAATGAGCAGTTCTTC
CAWSEASGSYNEQFF
>many|-|TRBV5-8|TRBJ1-5
TGTGCCAGCAGCCCCAGACAGCATAGCAATCAGCCCCAGCATTTT
CASSPRQHSNQPQHF
>few|TRBD1|TRBV24-1|TRBJ2-3
TGTGCCACCAGTGATTTGCGATGGGACAGTCAAGATACGCAGTATTTT
CATSDLRWDSQDTQYF
>few|-|TRBV18|TRBJ2-7
TGTGCCACCTCGTCGTGGGGGCCGGGGATTTCGGTCGAGCAGTACTTC
CATSSWGPGISVEQYF
>many|TRBD1|TRBV28|TRBJ1-5
TGTGCCAGCAGACCGACAGGGACTAGCAATCAGCCCCAGCATTTT
CASRPTGTSNQPQHF
>many|TRBD1|TRBV5-5|TRBJ1-1
TGTGCCAGCAGCAAGGGGACAGGGGCAGTCATGAACACTGAAGCTTTCTTT
CASSKGTGAVMNTEAFF
>-|-|TRBV6-1|TRBJ1-5
TGTGCCAGCGACCTTTCAGGGCCCGGCGGTAATCAGCCCCAGCATTTT
CASDLSGPGGNQPQHF
>-|-|TRBV4-1|TRBJ2-1
TGCGCCAGCAGCCAAGCAAGCTCCTACAATGAGCAGTTCTTC
CASSQASSYNEQFF
>-|-|TRBV7-2|TRBJ1-3
TGTGCCAGCAACTTAGCCGTTCAGTACTCTGGAAACACCATATATTTT
CASNLAVQYSGNTIYF
>many|-|TRBV10-3|TRBJ1-2
TGTGCCATCAGTGGGGAGGGACCCGGAACTAACTATGGCTACACCTTC
CAISGEGPGTNYGYTF
>many|-|TRBV14|TRBJ1-4
TGTGCCAGCAGCCATGGTCAGACACATGAAAAACTGTTTTTT
CASSHGQTHEKLFF
>many|-|TRBV12-3/TRBV12-4|TRBJ1-2
TGTGCCAGCAGTATACCGGGACAAAGCTACACCTTC
CASSIPGQSYTF
>many|TRBD2|TRBV5-4|TRBJ2-3
TGTGCCAGCAGCGGGCGTAGGACTAGCGGGAGGGGCACAGATACGCAGTATTTT
CASSGRRTSGRGTDTQYF
>few|TRBD2|TRBV28|TRBJ2-1
TGTGCCAGTCACACAGCTAGCGGGATTTTTGAGCAGTTCTTC
CASHTASGIFEQFF
>-|-|TRBV4-2|TRBJ2-5
TGTGCCAGCAGCCAGGACGAGGGTGAGACCCAGTACTTC
CASSQDEGETQYF
>-|TRBD2|TRBV5-5|TRBJ2-7
TGTGCCAGCAGCTTACTAGCGGAACTCTCCTACGAGCAGTACTTC
CASSLLAELSYEQYF
>few|-|TRBV29-1|TRBJ2-3
TGCAGCGCTTCTAGGACAAGCACAGATACGCAGTATTTT
CSASRTSTDTQYF
>many|-|TRBV5-1|TRBJ2-1
TGCGCCAGCAGCTTAAAATCAGGCTCCAATGAGCAGTTCTTC
CASSLKSGSNEQFF
>many|TRBD1|TRBV27|TRBJ2-7
TGTGCCAGCAGTCCCACAGGACAGGGGGCTACCGAGCAGTACTTC
CASSPTGQGATEQYF
>few|-|TRBV19|TRBJ2-7
TGTGCCAGTAGTATGGAGCCCGGGTTGGACGAGCAGTACTTC
CASSMEPGLDEQYF
>many|TRBD1|TRBV18|TRBJ2-3
TGTGCCAGCTCACCACTGTCAGGCCAGGGGGATGATACGCAGTATTTT
CASSPLSGQGDDTQYF
>many|-|TRBV2|TRBJ1-6
TGTGCCAGCAGTGACGGGGGTCTTTATAATTCACCCCTCCACTTT
CASSDGGLYNSPLHF
>many|-|TRBV2|TRBJ2-7
TGTGCCAGCAGTGAAGGGGCGGGTAGAACCTACGAGCAGTACTTC
CASSEGAGRTYEQYF
>-|-|TRBV24-1|TRBJ2-1
TGTGCCACCAGTGTAGGGCGTGAGCAGTTCTTC
CATSVGREQFF
>-|-|TRBV4-1|TRBJ2-5
TGCGCCAGCAGCCAAGGGGCAGATCAAGAGACCCAGTACTTC
CASSQGADQETQYF
>few|TRBD1|TRBV20-1|TRBJ2-7
TGCAGTGCTACCGGACAGGGGTCCTTCTACGAGCAGTACTTC
CSATGQGSFYEQYF
>many|-|TRBV7-9|TRBJ2-7
TGTGCCAGCAGCTTGGCGGCCTCCAAGGGTTCCGAGCAGTACTTC
CASSLAASKGSEQYF